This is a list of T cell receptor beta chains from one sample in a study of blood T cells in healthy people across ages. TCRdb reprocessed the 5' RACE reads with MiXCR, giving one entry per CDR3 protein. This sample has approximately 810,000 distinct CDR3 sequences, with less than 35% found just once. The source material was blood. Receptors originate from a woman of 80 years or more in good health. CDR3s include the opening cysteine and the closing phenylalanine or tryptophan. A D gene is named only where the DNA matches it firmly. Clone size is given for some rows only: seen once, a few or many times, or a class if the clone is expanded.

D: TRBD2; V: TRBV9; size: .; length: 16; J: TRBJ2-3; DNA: TGTGCCAGCAGCTACGATAGCGGGAGGTTTCCAGATACGCAGTATTTT; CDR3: CASSYDSGRFPDTQYF
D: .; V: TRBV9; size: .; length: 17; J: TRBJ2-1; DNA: TGTGTCGGCAGCGTATGGAGCTTGTGGGGTGAGTGGAATGAGCAGTTCTTC; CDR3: CVGSVWSLWGEWNEQFF
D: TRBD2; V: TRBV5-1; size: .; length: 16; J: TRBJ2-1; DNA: TGCGCCAGCAGCGCCACTAGCGGTAGGTCCTACAATGAGCAGTTCTTC; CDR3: CASSATSGRSYNEQFF
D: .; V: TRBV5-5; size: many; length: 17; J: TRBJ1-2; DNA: TGTGCCAGCAGCCCCATGGGCTCTTCGCAGGGCCTCTATGGCTACACCTTC; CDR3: CASSPMGSSQGLYGYTF
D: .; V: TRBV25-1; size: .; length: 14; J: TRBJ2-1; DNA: TGTGCCAGCAGGGAAGGGGAGGGGGCGTTTGAGCAGTTCTTC; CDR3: CASREGEGAFEQFF
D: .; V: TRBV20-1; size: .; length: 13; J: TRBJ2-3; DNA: TGCAGTGCTATAGTCAGGTCCACAGATACGCAGTATTTT; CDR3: CSAIVRSTDTQYF
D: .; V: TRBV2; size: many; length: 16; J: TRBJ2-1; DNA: TGTGCCAGCAGTGAAGAATTGACAGGCACCTACAATGAGCAGTTCTTC; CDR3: CASSEELTGTYNEQFF
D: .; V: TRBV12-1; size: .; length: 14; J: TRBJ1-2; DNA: TGTGCCAGCAGCCAATACGGACAGGGGCACGGCTACACCTTC; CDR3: CASSQYGQGHGYTF
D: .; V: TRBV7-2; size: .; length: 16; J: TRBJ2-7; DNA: TGTGCCGGCAGCCTTTATAGGGGCCAGGGAGGTACCGAGCAGTACTTC; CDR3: CAGSLYRGQGGTEQYF
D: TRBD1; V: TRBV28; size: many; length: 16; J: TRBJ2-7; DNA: TGTGCCAGCAGTTATCGCCCGGGACAGCTAACCTACGAGCAGTACTTC; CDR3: CASSYRPGQLTYEQYF
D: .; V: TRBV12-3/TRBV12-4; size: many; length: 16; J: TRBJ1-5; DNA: TGTGCCAGCAGTTTTTTAACGGGAAGGGTTAATCAGCCCCAGCATTTT; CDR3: CASSFLTGRVNQPQHF
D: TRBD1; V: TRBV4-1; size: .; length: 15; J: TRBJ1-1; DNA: TGCGCCAGCAGCCAAAGAGGACAGGCCAACACTGAAGCTTTCTTT; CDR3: CASSQRGQANTEAFF
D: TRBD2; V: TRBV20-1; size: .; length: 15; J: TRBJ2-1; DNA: TGCAGTGCTAGGGAAGGCGGGGGGTCCTACAATGAGCAGTTCTTC; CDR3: CSAREGGGSYNEQFF
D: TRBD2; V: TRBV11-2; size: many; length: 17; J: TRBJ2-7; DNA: TGTGCCAGCAGCTTAGAGAGTGGACTAGCGGGGGGGTACGAGCAGTACTTC; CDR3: CASSLESGLAGGYEQYF
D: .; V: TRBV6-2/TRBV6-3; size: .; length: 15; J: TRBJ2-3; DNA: TGTGCCAGCAGTTCTGGGACTTCGCTCACAGATGCGCAGTATTTT; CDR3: CASSSGTSLTDAQYF
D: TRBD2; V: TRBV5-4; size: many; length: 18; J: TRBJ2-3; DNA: TGTGCCAGCAGCTTGGTGGGTAGCGGGGGGGCGGTCACAGATACGCAGTATTTT; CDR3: CASSLVGSGGAVTDTQYF
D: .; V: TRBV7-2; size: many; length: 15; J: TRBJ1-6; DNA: TGTGCCAGCAGCTTACGACAGCCCTATAATTCACCCCTCCACTTT; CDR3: CASSLRQPYNSPLHF
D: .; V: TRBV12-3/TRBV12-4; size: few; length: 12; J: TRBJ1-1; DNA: TGTGCCAGCAGTCAAAGGGGTCGTGAAGCTTTCTTT; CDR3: CASSQRGREAFF
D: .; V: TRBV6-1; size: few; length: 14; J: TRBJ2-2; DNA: TGTGCCAGCACCGGACATTCGAACACCGGGGAGCTGTTTTTT; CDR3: CASTGHSNTGELFF
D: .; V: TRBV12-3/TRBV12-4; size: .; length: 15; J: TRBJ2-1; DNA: TGTGCCAGCAGTTACAAGGGGGAAACCTACAATGAGCAGTTCTTC; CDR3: CASSYKGETYNEQFF
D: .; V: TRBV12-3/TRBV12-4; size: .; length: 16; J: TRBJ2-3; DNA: TGTGCCAGCAGTTTGGGGCCGATGATTAGCACAGATGCGCAGTATTTT; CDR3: CASSLGPMISTDAQYF
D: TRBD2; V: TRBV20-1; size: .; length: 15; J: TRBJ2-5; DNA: TGCAGTGCTAGGACTAGCGGGGGGGCCCCAGAGACCCAGTACTTC; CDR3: CSARTSGGAPETQYF